This TCR beta chain was recovered during a study of blood T cell repertoires in COVID-19. Looking at the study overall: COVID-19 samples from acute and convalescent phases originated in the United States, Italy and Spain. T cells, B-cell-depleted T cells, or PBMCs provided the cDNA or gDNA that served as material.

The CDR3 consists of 16 residues. Germline values: CDR1 SGHRS, CDR2 YFSETQ. V was clipped by 2 bases and J by 2 bases, with 13 bases between them. Original methodology: Nucleated cell number was recorded as an estimate derived from reference gene primer amplification. Generated by immunoSEQ multiplex PCR, the TCRdb table keeps only in-frame clones and is missing some. The V and J calls and clone size were taken over from that table, and D and trimming were inferred from the DNA. The table lists about 220,000 clones, 80% to 85% of them singletons, with less than 2.5% in the top ten. The TCR comes from a woman in her sixties with acute or convalescent COVID-19. The sequenced sample consisted of peripheral blood. The V gene is TRBV5-1, the J gene TRBJ2-2; D might be TRBD1 (5 bases). CDR3 residues: CASSLGRQPNTGELFF. For the CDR3, the DNA is TGCGCCAGCAGCTTAGGTCGACAGCCCAACACCGGGGAGCTGTTTTTT.